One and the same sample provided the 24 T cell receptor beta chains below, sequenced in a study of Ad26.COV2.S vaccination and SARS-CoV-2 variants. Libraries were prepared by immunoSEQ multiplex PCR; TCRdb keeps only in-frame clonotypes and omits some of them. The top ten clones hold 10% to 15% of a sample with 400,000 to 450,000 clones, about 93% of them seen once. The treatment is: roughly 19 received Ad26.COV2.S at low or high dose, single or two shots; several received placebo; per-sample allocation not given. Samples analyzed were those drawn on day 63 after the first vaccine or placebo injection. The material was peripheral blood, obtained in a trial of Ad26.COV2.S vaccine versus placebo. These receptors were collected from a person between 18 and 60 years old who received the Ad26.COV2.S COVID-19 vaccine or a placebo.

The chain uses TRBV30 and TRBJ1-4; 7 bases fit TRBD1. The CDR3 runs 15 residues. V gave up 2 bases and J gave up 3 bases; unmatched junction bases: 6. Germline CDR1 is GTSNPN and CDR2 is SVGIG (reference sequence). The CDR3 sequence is CAWSTGQEPNEKLFF. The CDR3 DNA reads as TGTGCCTGGAGTACCGGACAGGAGCCTAATGAAAAACTGTTTTTT.

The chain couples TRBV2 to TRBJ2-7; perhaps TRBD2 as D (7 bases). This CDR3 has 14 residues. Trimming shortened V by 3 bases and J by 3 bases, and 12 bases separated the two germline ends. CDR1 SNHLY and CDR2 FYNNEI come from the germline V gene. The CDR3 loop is CASSEGGPGYEQYF. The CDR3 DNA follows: TGTGCCAGCAGTGAGGGGGGGCCTGGCTACGAGCAGTACTTC. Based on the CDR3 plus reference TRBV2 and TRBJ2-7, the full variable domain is EPEVTQTPSHQVTQMGQEVILRCVPISNHLYFYWYRQILGQKVEFLVSFYNNEISEKSEIFDDQFSVERPDGSNFTLKIRSTKLEDSAMYFCASSEGGPGYEQYFGPGTRLTVT.

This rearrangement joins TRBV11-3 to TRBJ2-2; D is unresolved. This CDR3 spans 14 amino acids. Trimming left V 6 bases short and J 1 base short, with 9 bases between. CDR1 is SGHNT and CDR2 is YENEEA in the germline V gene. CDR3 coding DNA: TGTGCCAGCAGGGCACAGAGGAACACCGGGGAGCTGTTTTTT. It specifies CASRAQRNTGELFF. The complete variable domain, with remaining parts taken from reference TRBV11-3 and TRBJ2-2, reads EAGVVQSPRYKIIEKKQPVAFWCNPISGHNTLYWYLQNLGQGPELLIRYENEEAVDDSQLPKDRFSAERLKGVDSTLKIQPAELGDSAVYLCASRAQRNTGELFFGEGSRLTVL.

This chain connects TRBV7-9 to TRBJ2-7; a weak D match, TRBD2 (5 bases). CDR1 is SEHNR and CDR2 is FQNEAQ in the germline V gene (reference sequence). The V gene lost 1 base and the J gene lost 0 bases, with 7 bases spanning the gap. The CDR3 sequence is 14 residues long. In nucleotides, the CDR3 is TGTGCCAGCAGCTTAGGTCGGGGCTCCTACGAGCAGTACTTC. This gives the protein CASSLGRGSYEQYF.

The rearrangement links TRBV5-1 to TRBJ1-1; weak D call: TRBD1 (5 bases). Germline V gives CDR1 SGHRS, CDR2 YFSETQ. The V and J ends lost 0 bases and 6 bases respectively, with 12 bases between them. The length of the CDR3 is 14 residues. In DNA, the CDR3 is TGCGCCAGCAGCTTGGCAGGGTCTTTGGCTGAAGCTTTCTTT. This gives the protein CASSLAGSLAEAFF. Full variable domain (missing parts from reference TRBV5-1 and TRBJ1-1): KAGVTQTPRYLIKTRGQQVTLSCSPISGHRSVSWYQQTPGQGLQFLFEYFSETQRNKGNFPGRFSGRQFSNSRSEMNVSTLELGDSALYLCASSLAGSLAEAFFGQGTRLTVV.

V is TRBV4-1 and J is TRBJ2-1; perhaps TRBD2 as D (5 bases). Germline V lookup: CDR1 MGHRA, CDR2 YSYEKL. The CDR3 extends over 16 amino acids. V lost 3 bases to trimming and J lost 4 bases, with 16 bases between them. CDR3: CASSHGRAGQYNEQFF. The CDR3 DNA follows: TGCGCCAGCAGCCACGGGCGGGCGGGCCAGTACAATGAGCAGTTCTTC.

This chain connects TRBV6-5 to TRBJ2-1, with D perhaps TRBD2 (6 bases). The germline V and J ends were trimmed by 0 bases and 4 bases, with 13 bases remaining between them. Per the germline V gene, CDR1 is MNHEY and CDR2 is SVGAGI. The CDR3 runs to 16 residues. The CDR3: CASSYSKGLPYNEQFF. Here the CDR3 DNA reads TGTGCCAGCAGTTACTCGAAGGGACTTCCTTACAATGAGCAGTTCTTC.

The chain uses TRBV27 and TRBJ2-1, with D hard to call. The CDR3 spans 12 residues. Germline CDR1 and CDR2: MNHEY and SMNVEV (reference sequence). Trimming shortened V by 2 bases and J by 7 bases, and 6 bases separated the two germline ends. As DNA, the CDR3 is TGTGCCAGCAGTTTACCCGGGAATGAGCAGTTCTTC. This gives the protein CASSLPGNEQFF.

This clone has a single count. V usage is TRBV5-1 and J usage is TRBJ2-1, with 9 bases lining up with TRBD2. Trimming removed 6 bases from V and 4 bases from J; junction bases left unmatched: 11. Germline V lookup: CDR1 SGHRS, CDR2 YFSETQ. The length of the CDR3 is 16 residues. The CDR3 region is CASTPIAGVGYNEQFF. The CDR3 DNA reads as TGCGCCAGCACCCCCATAGCGGGAGTAGGTTACAATGAGCAGTTCTTC.

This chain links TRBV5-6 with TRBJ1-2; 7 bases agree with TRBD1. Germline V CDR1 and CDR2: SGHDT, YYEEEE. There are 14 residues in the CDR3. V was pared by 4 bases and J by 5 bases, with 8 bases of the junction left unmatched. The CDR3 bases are TGTGCCAGCAGCCCGAGGACAGGTGTATATGGCTACACCTTC. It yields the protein CASSPRTGVYGYTF.

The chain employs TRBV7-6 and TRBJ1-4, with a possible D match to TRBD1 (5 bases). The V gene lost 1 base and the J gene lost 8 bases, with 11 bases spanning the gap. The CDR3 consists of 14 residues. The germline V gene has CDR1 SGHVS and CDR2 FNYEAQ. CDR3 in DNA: TGTGCCAGCAGCTTAGTTAGGGACGAGGAAAAACTGTTTTTT. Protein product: CASSLVRDEEKLFF.

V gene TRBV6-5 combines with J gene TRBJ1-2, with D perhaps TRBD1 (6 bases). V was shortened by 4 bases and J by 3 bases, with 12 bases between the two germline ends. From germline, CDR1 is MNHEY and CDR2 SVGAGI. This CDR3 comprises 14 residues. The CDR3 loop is CASSFSDRHYGYTF. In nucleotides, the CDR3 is TGTGCCAGCAGTTTTTCCGACAGGCACTATGGCTACACCTTC.

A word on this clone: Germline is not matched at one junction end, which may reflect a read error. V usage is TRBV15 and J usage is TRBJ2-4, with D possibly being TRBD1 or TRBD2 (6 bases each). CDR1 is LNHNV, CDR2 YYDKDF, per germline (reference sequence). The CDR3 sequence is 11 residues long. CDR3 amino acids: CATSARGDTDF. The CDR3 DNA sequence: TGTGCCACCAGCGCGAGGGGGGACACGGACTTC.

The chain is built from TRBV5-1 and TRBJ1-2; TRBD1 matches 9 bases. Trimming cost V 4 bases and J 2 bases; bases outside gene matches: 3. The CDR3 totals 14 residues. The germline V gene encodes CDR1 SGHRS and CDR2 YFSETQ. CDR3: CASSRGQGNYGYTF. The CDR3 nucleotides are TGCGCCAGCAGCCGGGGACAGGGAAACTATGGCTACACCTTC.

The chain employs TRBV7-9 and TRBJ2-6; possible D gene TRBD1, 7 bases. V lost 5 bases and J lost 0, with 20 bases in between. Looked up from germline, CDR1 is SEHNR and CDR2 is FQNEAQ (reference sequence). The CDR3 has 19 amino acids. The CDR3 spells CASSRVRTGGNSGANVLTF. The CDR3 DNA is TGTGCCAGCAGCCGAGTCCGGACAGGAGGGAACTCTGGGGCCAACGTCCTGACTTTC. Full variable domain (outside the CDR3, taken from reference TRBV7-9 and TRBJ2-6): DTGVSQNPRHKITKRGQNVTFRCDPISEHNRLYWYRQTLGQGPEFLTYFQNEAQLEKSRLLSDRFSAERPKGSFSTLEIQRTEQGDSAMYLCASSRVRTGGNSGANVLTFGAGSRLTVL.

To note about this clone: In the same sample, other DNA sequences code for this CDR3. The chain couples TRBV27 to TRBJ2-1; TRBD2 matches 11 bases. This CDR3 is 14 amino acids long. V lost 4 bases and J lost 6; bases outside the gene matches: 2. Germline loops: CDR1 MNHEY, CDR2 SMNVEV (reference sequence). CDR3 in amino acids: CASSSLAGVNEQFF. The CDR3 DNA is TGTGCCAGCAGTTCACTAGCGGGAGTCAATGAGCAGTTCTTC.

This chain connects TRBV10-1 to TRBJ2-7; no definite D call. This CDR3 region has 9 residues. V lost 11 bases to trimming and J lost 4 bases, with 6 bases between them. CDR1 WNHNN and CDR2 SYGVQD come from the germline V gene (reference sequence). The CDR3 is CAGSYEQYF. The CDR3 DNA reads TGCGCCGGTTCTTACGAGCAGTACTTC.

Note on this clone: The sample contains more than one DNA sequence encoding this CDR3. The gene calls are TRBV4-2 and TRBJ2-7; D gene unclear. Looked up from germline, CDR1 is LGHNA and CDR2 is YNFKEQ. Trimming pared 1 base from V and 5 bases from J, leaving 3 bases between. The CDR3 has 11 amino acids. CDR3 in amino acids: CASSQGDEQYF. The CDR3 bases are TGTGCCAGCAGCCAAGGCGACGAGCAGTACTTC.

CDR3 amino acids: CAIRTSTDTQYF. The CDR3, as DNA: TGTGCCATTCGGACTAGCACAGATACGCAGTATTTT. The genes are TRBV10-3 and TRBJ2-3, with a possible D match to TRBD2 (5 bases). V shed 9 bases and J shed 0 bases, with 7 bases lying between them. CDR1 ENHRY and CDR2 SYGVKD come from the germline V gene. CDR3 length: 12 residues.

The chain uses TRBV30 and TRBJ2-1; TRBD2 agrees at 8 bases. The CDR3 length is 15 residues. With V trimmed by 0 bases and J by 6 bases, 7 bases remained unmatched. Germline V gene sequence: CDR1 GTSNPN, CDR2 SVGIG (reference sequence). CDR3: CAWSVLVTSGNEQFF. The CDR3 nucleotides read TGTGCCTGGAGTGTACTCGTCACTAGCGGCAATGAGCAGTTCTTC.

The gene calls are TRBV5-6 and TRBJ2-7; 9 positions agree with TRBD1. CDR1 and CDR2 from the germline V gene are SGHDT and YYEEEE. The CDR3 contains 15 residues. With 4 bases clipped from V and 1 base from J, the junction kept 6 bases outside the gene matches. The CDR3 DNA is TGTGCCAGCAGCCCCGGGACAGGGACTTCCTACGAGCAGTACTTC. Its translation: CASSPGTGTSYEQYF. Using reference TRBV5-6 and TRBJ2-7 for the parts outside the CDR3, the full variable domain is DAGVTQSPTHLIKTRGQQVTLRCSPKSGHDTVSWYQQALGQGPQFIFQYYEEEERQRGNFPDRFSGHQFPNYSSELNVNALLLGDSALYLCASSPGTGTSYEQYFGPGTRLTVT.

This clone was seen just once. The CDR3 coding sequence is TGTGCCAGCAATTCGGCGGGAGCCAGGGGTAGAGATACGCAGTATTTT. Translating it yields CASNSAGARGRDTQYF. This chain links TRBV28 with TRBJ2-3, with D possibly TRBD2 on 7 matching bases. Trimming left V 7 bases short and J 5 bases short, with 22 bases between. This CDR3 has 16 amino acids. Germline CDR1 reads MDHEN; CDR2 reads SYDVKM. Together with reference TRBV28 and TRBJ2-3, the CDR3 gives the full variable domain: DVKVTQSSRYLVKRTGEKVFLECVQDMDHENMFWYRQDPGLGLRLIYFSYDVKMKEKGDIPEGYSVSREKKERFSLILESASTNQTSMYLCASNSAGARGRDTQYFGPGTRLTVL.

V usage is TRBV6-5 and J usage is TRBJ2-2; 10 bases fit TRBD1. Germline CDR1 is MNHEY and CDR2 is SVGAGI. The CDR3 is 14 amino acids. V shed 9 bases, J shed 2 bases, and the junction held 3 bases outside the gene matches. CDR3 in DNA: TGTGCCAGTTGGGACAGGGGAAACACCGGGGAGCTGTTTTTT. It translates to CASWDRGNTGELFF.

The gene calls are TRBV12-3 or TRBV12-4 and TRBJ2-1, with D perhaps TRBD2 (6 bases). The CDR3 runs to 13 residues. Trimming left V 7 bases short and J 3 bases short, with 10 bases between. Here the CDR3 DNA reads TGTGCCAGCACGGGGACTTTCTACAATGAGCAGTTCTTC. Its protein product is CASTGTFYNEQFF.